The 27 T cell receptor beta chains below all came from one sample that was sequenced in a study of T-cell reconstitution after alpha-beta-depleted transplantation in children. Unique molecular identifiers were built into the TCRbeta library. TCRdb re-analysed the PCR reads in MiXCR, keeping a single row per CDR3 protein. The sample yields around 190,000 distinct CDR3 sequences, approximately 6.9% seen once. The specimen comprised PBMCs, sampled before TCRalphabeta/CD19-depleted stem cell transplant. These receptors all stem from a boy aged 2-15 years with acute lymphoblastic leukemia, due to receive a stem cell transplant.

The genes are TRBV12-3 or TRBV12-4 and TRBJ1-5; 10 bases fit TRBD1. V shed 3 bases, J shed 4 bases, and the junction held 9 bases outside the gene matches. This CDR3 comprises 17 residues. The CDR3 DNA sequence: TGTGCCAGCAGTTTGGGGGACAGGGGCGAGGGTAATCAGCCCCAGCATTTT. Translation gives CASSLGDRGEGNQPQHF.

The V call is TRBV7-9, the J call TRBJ1-6; D gene unclear. CDR3 size: 16 residues. The V and J ends lost 1 base and 10 bases respectively, with 17 bases between them. Germline V gene sequence: CDR1 SEHNR, CDR2 FQNEAQ (reference sequence). CDR3 in amino acids: CASSLDVQVVGSPLHF. The CDR3 DNA sequence: TGTGCCAGCAGCTTAGACGTTCAGGTGGTAGGCTCACCCCTCCACTTT.

There are many counts of this clonotype. V gene TRBV7-2 combines with J gene TRBJ2-2, with D tentatively TRBD1 (5 bases). The CDR3 covers 16 residues. Germline CDR1 and CDR2: SGHTA and FQGNSA. V was clipped by 2 bases and J by 0 bases, with 10 bases between them. This chain's CDR3 is CASSLYAGPNTGELFF. The DNA of the CDR3 is TGTGCCAGCAGCTTATACGCAGGGCCGAACACCGGGGAGCTGTTTTTT.

This clonotype was found many times. As DNA, the CDR3 is TGTGCCAGCAGTTCGGACAGTTTGAAGCAGTACTTC. Its translation: CASSSDSLKQYF. V usage is TRBV12-3 or TRBV12-4 and J usage is TRBJ2-7, with D possibly TRBD1 on 6 matching bases. The CDR3 is 12 residues long. V lost 4 bases and J 8 bases, leaving 12 bases between the germline ends.

This clonotype has just a few counts. V and J are TRBV6-2 or TRBV6-3 and TRBJ2-1, with 11 nucleotides matching TRBD1. CDR3 length: 15 amino acids. The trim removed 5 bases at V and 10 bases at J, leaving 10 bases unmatched. Looked up from germline, CDR1 is MNHEY and CDR2 is SVGEGT. The CDR3 loop is CASSIRDRGFGEQFF. CDR3 bases: TGTGCCAGCAGTATCCGGGACAGGGGGTTTGGAGAGCAGTTCTTC.

This clonotype showed up many times. The chain combines TRBV7-2 with TRBJ2-3; TRBD1 agrees at 9 bases. With V trimmed by 6 bases and J by 9 bases, 4 bases remained unmatched. The CDR3 covers 12 residues. Germline V lookup: CDR1 SGHTA, CDR2 FQGNSA. The CDR3 DNA follows: TGTGCCAGCAGATTAACAGGGGGCACGCAGTATTTT. The encoded protein is CASRLTGGTQYF.

This clonotype was recorded at least ten times. The rearrangement joins TRBV7-2 to TRBJ2-3; TRBD1 or TRBD2 may be the D gene (5 bases each). Deletions cut 5 bases from V and 1 base from J, with 10 bases between. The CDR3 has 14 residues. The germline V gene encodes CDR1 SGHTA and CDR2 FQGNSA. CDR3 nucleotide sequence: TGTGCCAGCAGCGAAGTGGGGGGCACAGATACGCAGTATTTT. Its protein is CASSEVGGTDTQYF.

This clonotype was seen ten or more times. The V and J genes are TRBV7-8 and TRBJ2-5; the match to TRBD2 covers 11 bases. J gave up 5 bases and V 4 bases, and 12 bases lay outside the gene matches. There are 17 residues in the CDR3. The germline V gene encodes CDR1 SGHVS and CDR2 FQNEAQ. CDR3 nucleotide sequence: TGTGCCAGCAGCTACAGACTAGCGGGGCCCCATGAGGAGACCCAGTACTTC. Its translation is CASSYRLAGPHEETQYF.

This clonotype was seen repeatedly, ten times or more. The chain couples TRBV29-1 to TRBJ2-7; TRBD1 matches at 8 bases. The V segment lost 7 bases and the J segment 0 bases; nucleotides outside the gene matches: 11. The CDR3 loop spans 15 amino acids. CDR1 is SQVTM, CDR2 ANQGSEA, per germline. CDR3 nucleotides: TGCAGCGCCACCGGACAGGGCTCCGTCTCCTACGAGCAGTACTTC. It codes for CSATGQGSVSYEQYF.

The table lists this clonotype with a few counts. The rearrangement joins TRBV7-2 to TRBJ1-1; D uncertain. This CDR3 is built from 13 residues. V lost 4 bases and J 7 bases, leaving 13 bases between the germline ends. CDR1 SGHTA and CDR2 FQGNSA come from the germline V gene. This CDR3 reads CASSSRQTGEAFF. CDR3 DNA: TGTGCCAGCAGCTCCAGACAAACCGGTGAAGCTTTCTTT.

The rearrangement links TRBV11-3 to TRBJ2-5; 8 nucleotides match TRBD2. The V and J ends lost 2 bases and 2 bases, in that order; junction bases with no gene match: 4. Germline V gene sequence: CDR1 SGHNT, CDR2 YENEEA. The CDR3 totals 15 residues. CDR3 sequence: CASSLRGGRQETQYF. CDR3 bases: TGTGCCAGCAGCTTACGGGGGGGCAGACAAGAGACCCAGTACTTC.

In its sample, this clonotype was seen a few times. A single base separates this from a much larger clone, so it may be a read error. The final CDR3 position lacks the conserved phenylalanine or tryptophan, pointing to a likely read error. The rearrangement links TRBV20-1 to TRBJ2-7; D uncertain. Trimming removed 1 base from V and 2 bases from J, with 3 bases in between. The CDR3 contains 11 residues. Germline V gene sequence: CDR1 DFQATT, CDR2 SNEGSKA (reference sequence). CDR3 nucleotides: TGCAGTGCTAGAGTTACCTACGAGCAGTACTGC. Amino acid sequence: CSARVTYEQYC.

In this sample, this clonotype turned up many times. The rearrangement joins TRBV4-3 to TRBJ1-5; weak D call: TRBD1 (5 bases). Trimming removed 0 bases at V and 0 bases at J, with 15 bases between. Germline assignment: CDR1 LGHNA and CDR2 YSLEER. The CDR3 loop spans 18 amino acids. This chain's CDR3 is CASSQEPLRGYSNQPQHF. Written as DNA, the CDR3 is TGCGCCAGCAGCCAAGAACCATTGCGGGGGTATAGCAATCAGCCCCAGCATTTT.

J is TRBJ2-3 and V is TRBV29-1; possible D gene TRBD1, 6 bases. Germline V gene data show CDR1 as SQVTM and CDR2 as ANQGSEA. The V end lost 6 bases, the J end lost 4 bases, and 17 bases lay between the germline ends. There are 14 residues in the CDR3. CDR3 in amino acids: CSVLTVGGADTQYF. The CDR3 region has the DNA TGCAGCGTCCTGACCGTAGGGGGAGCAGATACGCAGTATTTT.

The genes are TRBV11-2 and TRBJ2-3; TRBD2 might be the D (5 bases). This CDR3 contains 19 residues. Germline CDR1 reads SGHAT; CDR2 reads FQNNGV. Deletions cut 3 bases from V and 1 base from J, with 23 bases between. CDR3 residues: CASSFVRAPRATGTDTQYF. The CDR3 DNA reads as TGTGCCAGCAGCTTCGTGAGGGCCCCCCGTGCCACCGGCACAGATACGCAGTATTTT.

This clonotype has ten or more counts. This rearrangement joins TRBV27 to TRBJ2-7; TRBD2 is a possible D gene (7 bases). V was clipped by 6 bases and J by 4 bases, with 13 bases between them. Germline V gene sequence: CDR1 MNHEY, CDR2 SMNVEV (reference sequence). CDR3 length: 13 residues. The CDR3 loop reads CASRVGGGYEQYF. The CDR3 coding sequence is TGTGCCAGCAGGGTAGGGGGGGGGTACGAGCAGTACTTC.

A few counts support this clonotype. V is TRBV7-2 and J is TRBJ2-1; D is undetermined. V was trimmed by 10 bases and J by 1 base, leaving 17 bases between them. CDR1 and CDR2 from the germline V gene are SGHTA and FQGNSA. The CDR3 sequence is 15 residues long. CDR3 nucleotides: TGTGCCATAAGCTTAGTAGCTCATTCCTACAATGAGCAGTTCTTC. Translating it yields CAISLVAHSYNEQFF.

Notes on this clonotype: Lacking the conserved final phenylalanine or tryptophan, this CDR3 likely reflects a read error. This chain joins TRBV3-1 and TRBJ1-6; D is uncertain. The V and J ends lost 2 bases and 8 bases respectively, with 7 bases between them. Germline assignment: CDR1 LGHDT and CDR2 YNNKEL (reference sequence). The length of the CDR3 is 13 residues. The CDR3 DNA sequence: TGTGCCAGCAGCCAAAACACGGATTCACCCCTCCACTGT. Translating it yields CASSQNTDSPLHC.

This clonotype has a count of ten or more. The J gene is TRBJ1-1, the V gene TRBV19; 12 bases agree with TRBD1. The J segment lost 7 bases and the V segment lost 10 bases, leaving 13 bases of the junction unmatched. Germline V gene lookup returns CDR1 LNHDA and CDR2 SQIVND (reference sequence). The CDR3 consists of 15 residues. The CDR3 loop reads CATTKAGQGADEAFF. The CDR3 DNA reads as TGTGCCACCACTAAGGCGGGACAGGGGGCCGATGAAGCTTTCTTT.

This clonotype was found many times. The chain recombines TRBV27 with TRBJ1-2; D may be TRBD1 (5 bases). CDR3 size: 15 residues. CDR1 MNHEY and CDR2 SMNVEV come from the germline V gene (reference sequence). The germline V and J ends were trimmed by 6 bases and 4 bases, with 18 bases remaining between them. The DNA of the CDR3 is TGTGCCAGCAGCCCCCTGGCAGGGATCGCCTATGGCTACACCTTC. Translation: CASSPLAGIAYGYTF.

The rearrangement joins TRBV24-1 to TRBJ2-1; 15 nucleotides agree with TRBD2. Germline CDR1 and CDR2: KGHDR and SFDVKD. The CDR3 extends over 18 amino acids. Trimming removed 4 bases from V and 5 bases from J; junction bases left unmatched: 8. DNA of the CDR3: TGTGCCACCAGTGACCCGGGACTAGCGGGGGGTCTAAACAATGAGCAGTTCTTC. Protein product: CATSDPGLAGGLNNEQFF.

This clonotype was counted at least ten times. This chain joins TRBV7-2 and TRBJ2-5; TRBD1 matches at 12 bases. The CDR3 consists of 18 residues. With V trimmed by 5 bases and J by 2 bases, 12 bases remained unmatched. Germline CDR1 and CDR2: SGHTA and FQGNSA. In nucleotides, the CDR3 is TGTGCCAGCAGCAACCCTCCGGGACAGGGGGCGGTTCAAGAGACCCAGTACTTC. This translates into CASSNPPGQGAVQETQYF.

In this sample, this clonotype turned up a few times. This chain uses TRBV6-1 with TRBJ2-7; 10 positions agree with TRBD2. The ends lost 6 bases at V and 1 base at J; junction bases unmatched: 3. This CDR3 is 14 amino acids long. Per the germline V gene, CDR1 is MNHNS and CDR2 is SASEGT. In DNA, the CDR3 is TGTGCCAGCAGAGCGGGAGGGTCGTCCTACGAGCAGTACTTC. Amino acid sequence: CASRAGGSSYEQYF.

This clonotype was seen at least ten times. The chain is built from TRBV5-5 and TRBJ1-4; D uncertain. Germline V gene lookup returns CDR1 SGHKS and CDR2 YYEKEE (reference sequence). The CDR3 spans 17 residues. V gave up 2 bases and J gave up 8 bases, with 22 bases separating them. Written as DNA, the CDR3 is TGTGCCAGCAGCTTCGTAGCCGGTCTCGGGGTTGAGGAAAAACTGTTTTTT. It encodes CASSFVAGLGVEEKLFF.

CDR3 in DNA: TGCGCCAGCAGCTTGCCCAGCGGGAGCACTGAAGCTTTCTTT. Its translation: CASSLPSGSTEAFF. The V call is TRBV5-1, the J call TRBJ1-1; no firm D call. Germline CDR1 is SGHRS and CDR2 is YFSETQ. Trimming stripped 1 base from V and 4 bases from J, with 11 bases between. This CDR3 has 14 residues.

This clonotype was found many times. V gene TRBV11-2 combines with J gene TRBJ2-1, with TRBD2 identical over 10 bases. The V gene end was trimmed by 4 bases and the J gene end by 4 bases; junction bases not matched to a gene: 1. Germline V gene lookup returns CDR1 SGHAT and CDR2 FQNNGV. The CDR3 consists of 14 residues. Here the CDR3 reads CASSSLAGYNEQFF. CDR3 coding DNA: TGTGCCAGCAGCTCACTAGCGGGATACAATGAGCAGTTCTTC.

This clonotype was seen many times. The J gene is TRBJ2-7, the V gene TRBV6-5; the D is unclear. Germline-derived CDR1 and CDR2 are MNHEY and SVGAGI. Trimming pared 0 bases from V and 3 bases from J, leaving 6 bases between. The CDR3 extends over 13 amino acids. CDR3 protein: CASSYSPVYEQYF. Written as DNA, the CDR3 is TGTGCCAGCAGTTACTCCCCGGTCTACGAGCAGTACTTC.